This T cell receptor beta chain was sequenced for a study of blood T cells in healthy people across ages. Through a sample-barcoded 5' primer and a J-beta primer mix, a second PCR was run for roughly 6 to 11 cycles. TCRdb called the 5' RACE reads again in MiXCR, with one record for every CDR3 protein. The sample lists about 580,000 distinct CDR3 sequences, roughly 48% occurring once. This clonotype turned up a few times. Ten milliliters of peripheral blood were drawn from each donor. Input material: blood. This clonotype originated in a man older than 75 in good health.

CDR3 bases: TGTGCCAGCAGCGTAGCCAGTTCCAGACAGGAATACACAGATACGCAGTATTTT. Translated: CASSVASSRQEYTDTQYF. The rearrangement links TRBV9 to TRBJ2-3; D might be TRBD1 (6 bases). The CDR3 sequence is 18 residues long. V lost 0 bases and J 2 bases, leaving 19 bases between the germline ends. Germline values: CDR1 SGDLS, CDR2 YYNGEE. The entire variable domain, with the rest obtained from reference TRBV9 and TRBJ2-3, is as follows: DSGVTQTPKHLITATGQRVTLRCSPRSGDLSVYWYQQSLDQGLQFLIQYYNGEERAKGNILERFSAQQFPDLHSELNLSSLELGDSALYFCASSVASSRQEYTDTQYFGPGTRLTVL.